A selection of T cell receptor beta chains follows, all from one sample in a study of T-cell memory formation after mild COVID-19. TCRdb redid the calling of the 5' RACE reads with MiXCR, one entry per CDR3 protein. Here the sample spans 250,000 or so distinct CDR3 sequences, 8% to 9.5% being singletons. The sequencing sample was made of PBMCs or a T cell subset sorted from them (not recorded which). The receptors shown here come from a man younger than 35 who had mild COVID-19 (a few samples of this study predate the infection). Cell type and time point are not known. Each CDR3 is given with its conserved first and last residue. A D gene is named only where the DNA matches it firmly. Clone sizes are given selectively: once, few, many, or a class where the clone is expanded.

TRBV6-5	.	few	TRBJ1-4	TGTGCCAGCACCCAACAGGGAAGGGGAAAACTGTTTTTT	CASTQQGRGKLFF
TRBV4-3	TRBD1	.	TRBJ2-2	TGCGCCAGCAGCCAAGAGTATACAGGGGGCACCGGGGAGCTGTTTTTT	CASSQEYTGGTGELFF
TRBV11-2	.	.	TRBJ2-3	TGTGCCAGCAGCTTAGAAGTCTTTAGCACAGATACGCAGTATTTT	CASSLEVFSTDTQYF
TRBV12-3/TRBV12-4	.	many	TRBJ2-5	TGTGCCAGCAGGTCAACAGGTGTGGAGACCCAGTACTTC	CASRSTGVETQYF
TRBV4-1	.	.	TRBJ1-4	TGCGCCAGCAGCCGGCGGGGGCCGTTGGAAAAACTGTTTTTT	CASSRRGPLEKLFF
TRBV12-3/TRBV12-4	.	.	TRBJ1-3	TGTGCCAGCAGTTTTCATACGAGCGGAAACACCATATATTTT	CASSFHTSGNTIYF
TRBV29-1	TRBD2	.	TRBJ2-1	TGCAGCGGGAGGCTAGCGGGGGGATACAATGAGCAGTTCTTC	CSGRLAGGYNEQFF
TRBV7-2	.	few	TRBJ2-4	TGTGCCAGCAGCCCAGGGGCAGCCAAAAACATTCAGTACTTC	CASSPGAAKNIQYF
TRBV20-1	TRBD1	.	TRBJ2-7	TGCAGTGCTAACACAGGGGTTGAGGTCTACGAGCAGTACTTC	CSANTGVEVYEQYF
TRBV7-2	.	.	TRBJ1-5	TGTGCCAGCAGCCGCGTGGGCGGAGCCACCAATCAGCCCCAGCATTTT	CASSRVGGATNQPQHF
TRBV7-7	.	many	TRBJ2-1	TGTGCCAGCAGCTTAGCGACCGGTGATGAGCAGTTCTTC	CASSLATGDEQFF
TRBV7-9	.	many	TRBJ2-3	TGTGCCAGCACCTCGAGGGGCTCCACAGATACGCAGTATTTT	CASTSRGSTDTQYF
TRBV9	.	many	TRBJ2-5	TGTGCCAGCAGCGTAGCGGAGACCCAGTACTTC	CASSVAETQYF
TRBV5-4	.	few	TRBJ2-7	TGTGCCAGCAGCTTTGGGAGCGCGGGCGAGCAGTACTTC	CASSFGSAGEQYF
TRBV29-1	.	.	TRBJ2-5	TGCAGCGTCCAATCCCCAAGAACGGGGACCCAGTACTTC	CSVQSPRTGTQYF